This paragraph reports one T cell receptor (beta chain). Its antigen is not known. Each donor supplied around 9.9 milliliters of peripheral blood. This record comes from a study of blood T cells in healthy people across ages. Study context: The template switching approach captured approximately one barcoded beta molecule for every two T cells. Study outcomes and limitations: In long-lived donors, naive CD4+ cell counts and diversity exceeded those of aged donors. Observed TCR beta diversity showed a strong correlation with the percentage of naive T cells as measured by flow cytometry.

Then a second PCR, running roughly 7 to 11 cycles, was carried out with a sample-barcoded 5' primer and a J-beta primer mix. Via MiXCR, TCRdb re-called the 5' RACE reads, giving one row per CDR3 protein. The sample has about 1.8 million distinct CDR3 sequences, around 50% seen once. This clonotype originated in a woman aged 40 to 50 in good health. Input material: blood.

CDR3 nucleotides: TGCAGTGCTTACCCGGGACAGGGGCGCCACGGTGCCAAAAACATTCAGTACTTC. Its protein product is CSAYPGQGRHGAKNIQYF. The chain recombines TRBV20-1 with TRBJ2-4; 10 bases line up with TRBD1. This CDR3 contains 18 residues. V lost 5 bases, J lost 1 base, and 14 bases stayed unmatched. Germline lookup yields CDR1 DFQATT and CDR2 SNEGSKA (reference sequence).